This TCR beta chain was captured in a study of blood T cell repertoires in COVID-19. Overall study: PBMCs, B-cell-depleted T cells, or T cells provided the cDNA or gDNA that made up the material.

This clone was seen once. With 4 bases clipped from V and 14 bases from J, the junction kept 12 bases outside the gene matches. Germline V gene sequence: CDR1 SGHRS, CDR2 YFSETQ. This CDR3 spans 14 amino acids. Under the authors' procedure: Amplification of reference gene primers provided the estimated nucleated cell counts. Assay used: immunoSEQ multiplex PCR; TCRdb lists only in-frame clones, some missing. The V and J calls and clone size were taken over from that table, and D and trimming were inferred from the DNA. The repertoire holds some 180,000 clones, with over 80% as singletons. This receptor was obtained from a woman aged 35 to 49 with COVID-19, enrolled during active disease. V usage is TRBV5-1 and J usage is TRBJ1-6, with 7 bases matching TRBD1. Source material: peripheral blood. The CDR3 here is CASSPPGGTEALHF. As DNA, the CDR3 is TGCGCCAGCAGCCCCCCAGGGGGAACGGAGGCCCTCCACTTT.